Following are 30 T cell receptor beta chains from one sample sequenced in a study of human versus mouse CDR3 diversity and MHC coevolution. TCRdb's table, derived via immunoSEQ multiplex PCR, lists solely in-frame clones and lacks some. The sample includes about 77,000 clones, around 92% of them seen just once. Sequenced material: naive CD4+ T cells from blood. Specified subset: CD45RO-negative CD62L-positive naive CD4 T cells. The receptor set was obtained from a person aged 30 to 69 in good health.

The V and J genes are TRBV28 and TRBJ1-1; maybe TRBD1 (6 bases). The germline V gene has CDR1 MDHEN and CDR2 SYDVKM. This CDR3 is built from 13 residues. V dropped 8 bases and J dropped 2 bases, with 12 bases sitting between them. This chain's CDR3 is CASGGQFNTEAFF. Written as DNA, the CDR3 is TGTGCCAGCGGCGGACAGTTCAACACTGAAGCTTTCTTT.

This clone was seen a handful of times. The chain is built from TRBV28 and TRBJ2-7, with D perhaps matching TRBD2 (6 bases). Trimming stripped 9 bases from V and 3 bases from J, with 15 bases between. From germline, CDR1 is MDHEN and CDR2 SYDVKM. There are 13 residues in the CDR3. The CDR3 region has the DNA TGTGCCAGTCACCGGGGAGGAAACTACGAGCAGTACTTC. Protein product: CASHRGGNYEQYF. Full variable domain (outside the CDR3, taken from reference TRBV28 and TRBJ2-7): DVKVTQSSRYLVKRTGEKVFLECVQDMDHENMFWYRQDPGLGLRLIYFSYDVKMKEKGDIPEGYSVSREKKERFSLILESASTNQTSMYLCASHRGGNYEQYFGPGTRLTVT.

The chain employs TRBV5-5 and TRBJ1-2, with 7 nucleotides matching TRBD1. The V gene end was trimmed by 3 bases and the J gene end by 5 bases; junction bases not matched to a gene: 4. The CDR3 totals 13 residues. The germline V gene encodes CDR1 SGHKS and CDR2 YYEKEE (reference sequence). CDR3 nucleotides: TGTGCCAGCAGCTCCGGGACAGAGTATGGCTACACCTTC. Protein product: CASSSGTEYGYTF.

The chain combines TRBV27 with TRBJ1-6; D perhaps matches TRBD1 (6 bases). Germline V gene sequence: CDR1 MNHEY, CDR2 SMNVEV (reference sequence). CDR3 length: 14 amino acids. Trimming pared 8 bases from V and 7 bases from J, leaving 15 bases between. The CDR3 coding sequence is TGTGCCAGCGCCGCCAGGGGCAGGAATTCACCCCTCCACTTT. Its translation is CASAARGRNSPLHF.

The chain joins TRBV9 to TRBJ1-1; the D is unclear. V lost 3 bases and J 4 bases, leaving 16 bases between the germline ends. The germline V gene encodes CDR1 SGDLS and CDR2 YYNGEE. The CDR3 consists of 15 residues. CDR3 in DNA: TGTGCCAGCAGCGGATCACCCAGCGCAACCACTGAAGCTTTCTTT. Translating it yields CASSGSPSATTEAFF.

This chain connects TRBV2 to TRBJ2-7; 9 bases line up with TRBD1. Germline CDR1 SNHLY, CDR2 FYNNEI. This CDR3 has 15 residues. With 6 bases clipped from V and 5 bases from J, the junction kept 11 bases outside the gene matches. The CDR3 DNA reads as TGTGCCAGCAGGAGGGGGACAGGGACCGACGACGAGCAGTACTTC. Its protein is CASRRGTGTDDEQYF.

This clone was seen only once. The chain links TRBV28 to TRBJ2-7, with D possibly TRBD2 on 5 matching bases. The V end was cut by 5 bases, the J end by 2 bases, with 10 bases between. The CDR3 is 13 residues long. CDR1 MDHEN and CDR2 SYDVKM come from the germline V gene. CDR3 loop: CASSRVAPYEQYF. DNA for the CDR3: TGTGCCAGCAGTCGAGTAGCGCCCTACGAGCAGTACTTC.

The rearrangement joins TRBV28 to TRBJ1-5; no clear D gene. Trimming took 2 bases from V and 4 from J, leaving 9 bases between them. The CDR3 loop spans 14 amino acids. Germline assignment: CDR1 MDHEN and CDR2 SYDVKM. Here the CDR3 reads CASSLAEPNQPQHF. Written as DNA, the CDR3 is TGTGCCAGCAGTTTAGCTGAGCCGAATCAGCCCCAGCATTTT.

The gene calls are TRBV2 and TRBJ1-6, with no clear D. The CDR3 contains 14 residues. Germline assignment: CDR1 SNHLY and CDR2 FYNNEI. The CDR3 is CAWEGRSYNSPLHF. The CDR3 DNA follows: TGTGCTTGGGAGGGTCGCTCCTATAATTCACCCCTCCACTTT.

The CDR3 region is CASSRATREPQHF. In nucleotides, the CDR3 is TGTGCCAGTAGTAGGGCCACGAGGGAGCCCCAGCATTTT. This chain links TRBV19 with TRBJ1-5; D gene ambiguous. The CDR3 consists of 13 residues. Trimming stripped 4 bases from V and 8 bases from J, with 12 bases between. CDR1 and CDR2 from the germline V gene are LNHDA and SQIVND (reference sequence). Full variable domain (outside the CDR3, taken from reference TRBV19 and TRBJ1-5): DGGITQSPKYLFRKEGQNVTLSCEQNLNHDAMYWYRQDPGQGLRLIYYSQIVNDFQKGDIAEGYSVSREKKESFPLTVTSAQKNPTAFYLCASSRATREPQHFGDGTRLSIL.

The chain links TRBV11-2 to TRBJ1-1, with 7 bases lining up with TRBD1. Trimming removed 4 bases from V and 1 base from J; junction bases left unmatched: 3. The germline CDR1 and CDR2 sequences are SGHAT and FQNNGV. CDR3 size: 14 residues. The CDR3, as DNA: TGTGCCAGCAGCTCTCAGGGGGGGAACACTGAAGCTTTCTTT. Encoded protein: CASSSQGGNTEAFF.

This clone appeared a single time. The rearrangement uses TRBV4-1 and TRBJ2-3; D unclear. The CDR3 contains 13 residues. V was clipped by 2 bases and J by 4 bases, with 7 bases between them. In germline, CDR1 is MGHRA, CDR2 YSYEKL. The DNA of the CDR3 is TGCGCCAGCAGCCAACTCCTTCCAGATACGCAGTATTTT. Translating it yields CASSQLLPDTQYF.

A word on this clone: One junction end disagrees with the germline gene, perhaps due to a read error. Other nucleotide sequences in the sample specify the same CDR3. The CDR3 loop is CASSLAYRTEAFF. CDR3 in DNA: TGTGCCAGCAGCTTAGCATACAGAACTGAGGCTTTCTTT. The chain employs TRBV11-2 and TRBJ1-1; D gene ambiguous. CDR1 and CDR2 from the germline V gene are SGHAT and FQNNGV. This CDR3 is built from 13 residues.

V usage is TRBV7-2 and J usage is TRBJ2-5; D ambiguous. The V gene's germline CDR1 is SGHTA and CDR2 FQGNSA. This CDR3 is 12 amino acids long. V was shortened by 3 bases and J by 4 bases, with 6 bases between the two germline ends. In DNA, the CDR3 is TGTGCCAGCAGCTTCCCGGGAGAGACCCAGTACTTC. Protein product: CASSFPGETQYF.

This clone was picked up one time. The V and J genes are TRBV6-1 and TRBJ1-3; D is ambiguous. This CDR3 has 15 amino acids. Germline V gives CDR1 MNHNS, CDR2 SASEGT. V was trimmed by 6 bases and J by 8 bases, leaving 20 bases between them. For the CDR3, the DNA is TGTGCCAGCAGAGGCGGGGTCAACCCGCCGTACACCATATATTTT. It codes for CASRGGVNPPYTIYF.

This chain uses TRBV2 with TRBJ1-1; tentatively, D is TRBD1 (6 bases). Germline V gene sequence: CDR1 SNHLY, CDR2 FYNNEI. The CDR3 spans 16 residues. V dropped 2 bases and J dropped 1 base, with 14 bases sitting between them. CDR3 region: CASSERGGGRNTEAFF. The CDR3 DNA follows: TGTGCCAGCAGTGAAAGGGGAGGGGGTAGGAACACTGAAGCTTTCTTT.

This chain uses TRBV14 with TRBJ1-4, with 11 positions matching TRBD1. The CDR3 runs 18 residues. The germline V gene encodes CDR1 SGHDN and CDR2 FVKESK. V shed 0 bases and J 7 bases; nucleotides not matched to a gene: 10. CDR3 sequence: CASSQDPPRTGGFEKLFF. The CDR3 nucleotides read TGTGCCAGCAGCCAAGATCCCCCACGGACAGGGGGCTTTGAAAAACTGTTTTTT.

The chain combines TRBV30 with TRBJ2-3; TRBD1 agrees at 8 bases. In germline, CDR1 is GTSNPN, CDR2 SVGIG (reference sequence). The length of the CDR3 is 14 residues. After removal of 3 bases from V and 8 bases from J, the junction contained 10 bases not matched to a gene. The CDR3 protein is CAWRATGGQGTQYF. The CDR3 region has the DNA TGTGCCTGGAGGGCCACAGGGGGGCAAGGTACGCAGTATTTT. The variable domain in full, with the rest retrieved from reference TRBV30 and TRBJ2-3, is SQTIHQWPATLVQPVGSPLSLECTVEGTSNPNLYWYRQAAGRGLQLLFYSVGIGQISSEVPQNLSASRPQDRQFILSSKKLLLSDSGFYLCAWRATGGQGTQYFGPGTRLTVL.

This sequence joins TRBV18 and TRBJ1-2; D perhaps matches TRBD1 (5 bases). Germline V gene data show CDR1 as KGHSH and CDR2 as LQKENI. V was shortened by 6 bases and J by 7 bases, with 18 bases between the two germline ends. The CDR3 is 14 amino acids. CDR3 residues: CASSPGTDSGGYTF. CDR3 coding DNA: TGTGCCAGCTCGCCGGGGACTGACTCCGGTGGCTACACCTTC.

The rearrangement uses TRBV5-4 and TRBJ2-5; the D gene is possibly TRBD1 (6 bases). The V gene's germline CDR1 is SGHNT and CDR2 YYREEE (reference sequence). Trimming removed 4 bases at V and 5 bases at J, with 15 bases between. The CDR3 runs 14 residues. This chain's CDR3 is CASSPTGLLETQYF. DNA for the CDR3: TGTGCCAGCAGCCCGACAGGACTCCTTGAGACCCAGTACTTC.

The chain recombines TRBV7-9 with TRBJ2-2; D ambiguous. Trimming took off 1 base at V and 1 base at J, with 7 bases between the two ends. The CDR3 totals 15 residues. Germline CDR1 reads SEHNR; CDR2 reads FQNEAQ (reference sequence). CDR3 sequence (DNA): TGTGCCAGCAGCTTAGGGTCAGTGAACACCGGGGAGCTGTTTTTT. This gives the protein CASSLGSVNTGELFF.

V usage is TRBV11-2 and J usage is TRBJ2-1, with D unresolved. The germline V gene has CDR1 SGHAT and CDR2 FQNNGV. V was pared by 2 bases and J by 6 bases, with 8 bases between. There are 13 residues in the CDR3. CDR3 amino acids: CASSLSSFNEQFF. The CDR3 bases are TGTGCCAGCAGCTTATCTTCGTTCAATGAGCAGTTCTTC.

The V gene is TRBV30, the J gene TRBJ1-3; D not resolved. The germline V and J ends were trimmed by 1 base and 10 bases, with 5 bases remaining between them. The germline gives CDR1 GTSNPN, CDR2 SVGIG (reference sequence). The length of the CDR3 is 10 residues. The CDR3 nucleotides are TGTGCCTGGAGTGGACTTACCATATATTTT. It codes for CAWSGLTIYF.

The chain employs TRBV7-9 and TRBJ2-7, with D possibly matching TRBD2 (6 bases). The CDR3 is 14 amino acids. V was trimmed by 3 bases and J by 6 bases, leaving 15 bases between them. The V gene's germline CDR1 is SEHNR and CDR2 FQNEAQ (reference sequence). CDR3 DNA sequence: TGTGCCAGCAGCTTCGGTAAGGCGGGGAGCGAGCAGTACTTC. Amino acids: CASSFGKAGSEQYF.

V is TRBV6-1 and J is TRBJ1-2; TRBD1 is a possible D gene (6 bases). Germline CDR1 reads MNHNS; CDR2 reads SASEGT. The length of the CDR3 is 16 residues. The V and J ends lost 0 bases and 3 bases respectively, with 14 bases between them. Written as DNA, the CDR3 is TGTGCCAGCAGTGAAGCTTACAGGGTGGGCTACTATGGCTACACCTTC. Translating it yields CASSEAYRVGYYGYTF.

The chain joins TRBV9 to TRBJ2-3, with 9 nucleotides matching TRBD1. From germline, CDR1 is SGDLS and CDR2 YYNGEE. The CDR3 is 16 amino acids. With 4 bases clipped from V and 3 bases from J, the junction kept 9 bases outside the gene matches. CDR3 coding DNA: TGTGCCAGCAGCCCGGGGACAGGGTATTCGACAGATACGCAGTATTTT. As protein: CASSPGTGYSTDTQYF.

J is TRBJ2-7 and V is TRBV7-2, with TRBD2 as a possible D gene (7 bases). The CDR3 is made up of 15 amino acids. V was pared by 1 base and J by 4 bases, with 14 bases between. The germline CDR1 and CDR2 sequences are SGHTA and FQGNSA. The CDR3 region is CASSLGGGGLYEQYF. DNA of the CDR3: TGTGCCAGCAGCTTAGGGGGGGGCGGGCTATACGAGCAGTACTTC.

The chain has TRBV4-1 and TRBJ1-1; possible D gene TRBD1, 5 bases. This CDR3 region has 14 residues. Germline V gene data show CDR1 as MGHRA and CDR2 as YSYEKL. V gave up 4 bases and J gave up 1 base, with 10 bases separating them. As DNA, the CDR3 is TGCGCCAGCAGCCCCGGGCAGGGGAACACTGAAGCTTTCTTT. It yields the protein CASSPGQGNTEAFF.

The chain has TRBV5-4 and TRBJ2-3, with 11 bases matching TRBD2. The CDR3 sequence is 17 residues long. Germline V lookup: CDR1 SGHNT, CDR2 YYREEE (reference sequence). V trimming: 4 bases; J trimming: 4 bases; junction bases outside the gene matches: 11. In DNA form, the CDR3 reads TGTGCCAGCAGCCACCCGGGTAGCGGGGGGGCTGCAGATACGCAGTATTTT. It encodes CASSHPGSGGAADTQYF.

In regard to this clone: This sample also contains other DNA sequences that code for the same CDR3. This chain links TRBV7-2 with TRBJ2-1; TRBD2 aligns across 8 bases. This CDR3 is 13 amino acids long. In germline, CDR1 is SGHTA, CDR2 FQGNSA. Losses at the gene ends were 5 bases for V and 13 bases for J; bases not matched to a gene: 10. CDR3: CASSRPPGGFQFF. The CDR3 DNA reads as TGTGCCAGCAGCCGTCCCCCGGGAGGGTTCCAGTTCTTC. The entire variable domain, with the rest obtained from reference TRBV7-2 and TRBJ2-1, is as follows: GAGVSQSPSNKVTEKGKDVELRCDPISGHTALYWYRQSLGQGLEFLIYFQGNSAPDKSGLPSDRFSAERTGGSVSTLTIQRTQQEDSAVYLCASSRPPGGFQFFGPGTRLTVL.